The 29 T cell receptor beta chains reported below all come from one sample, sequenced in a study of T cell responses to AZD1222 COVID-19 vaccine. The assay was immunoSEQ multiplex PCR, and TCRdb's table has in-frame clones only and misses some. The sample has 150,000 to 200,000 clones, around 94% seen once; the top ten hold 4% to 5.5%. Material: peripheral blood, obtained 28 days after the second AZD1222 dose. These receptors originate from an adult who received the AZD1222 COVID-19 vaccine.

The CDR3 loop reads CASSSTQLQYF. The CDR3 region has the DNA TGTGCCAGCAGTTCGACCCAGCTACAGTACTTC. The chain combines TRBV28 with TRBJ2-5; D gene uncertain. Trimming stripped 4 bases from V and 11 bases from J, with 11 bases between. This CDR3 is built from 11 residues. The germline CDR1 and CDR2 sequences are MDHEN and SYDVKM.

The rearrangement uses TRBV19 and TRBJ1-2; D is unresolved. In germline, CDR1 is LNHDA, CDR2 SQIVND (reference sequence). Trimming took off 8 bases at V and 0 bases at J, with 13 bases between the two ends. CDR3 length: 14 residues. The CDR3 DNA reads as TGTGCCAGTGCACTCCCACCTCCTAACTATGGCTACACCTTC. It encodes CASALPPPNYGYTF.

The V call is TRBV28, the J call TRBJ1-1; D not resolved. Germline lookup yields CDR1 MDHEN and CDR2 SYDVKM. The CDR3 is 12 amino acids. V was shortened by 8 bases and J by 1 base, with 8 bases between the two germline ends. The CDR3 reads CASEGGNTEAFF. In DNA, the CDR3 is TGTGCCAGCGAGGGCGGGAACACTGAAGCTTTCTTT. Full variable domain (outside the CDR3, taken from reference TRBV28 and TRBJ1-1): DVKVTQSSRYLVKRTGEKVFLECVQDMDHENMFWYRQDPGLGLRLIYFSYDVKMKEKGDIPEGYSVSREKKERFSLILESASTNQTSMYLCASEGGNTEAFFGQGTRLTVV.

This chain connects TRBV13 to TRBJ1-2; unclear D gene. The CDR3 totals 13 residues. Germline assignment: CDR1 PRHDT and CDR2 FYEKMQ (reference sequence). V was clipped by 6 bases and J by 8 bases, with 16 bases between them. In DNA form, the CDR3 reads TGTGCCAGCAGAAGGGTAGGGCAGCTCGGCTACACCTTC. The encoded protein is CASRRVGQLGYTF. Full variable domain (outside the CDR3, taken from reference TRBV13 and TRBJ1-2): AAGVIQSPRHLIKEKRETATLKCYPIPRHDTVYWYQQGPGQDPQFLISFYEKMQSDKGSIPDRFSAQQFSDYHSELNMSSLELGDSALYFCASRRVGQLGYTFGSGTRLTVV.

The rearrangement links TRBV6-5 to TRBJ2-1, with a tentative D call TRBD1 (5 bases). Trimming took 8 bases from V and 8 from J, leaving 19 bases between them. The germline gives CDR1 MNHEY, CDR2 SVGAGI. The CDR3 is 14 amino acids. This chain's CDR3 is CASLPGQGGDEQFF. Here the CDR3 DNA reads TGTGCCAGCCTTCCGGGCCAGGGCGGTGATGAGCAGTTCTTC.

The chain employs TRBV11-2 and TRBJ2-7, with unresolved D. The germline V and J ends were trimmed by 6 bases and 0 bases, with 6 bases remaining between them. Germline V lookup: CDR1 SGHAT, CDR2 FQNNGV. The CDR3 covers 12 residues. The CDR3, as DNA: TGTGCCAGCAGACCCGACTCCTACGAGCAGTACTTC. Its translation is CASRPDSYEQYF. Using reference TRBV11-2 and TRBJ2-7 for the parts outside the CDR3, the full variable domain is EAGVAQSPRYKIIEKRQSVAFWCNPISGHATLYWYQQILGQGPKLLIQFQNNGVVDDSQLPKDRFSAERLKGVDSTLKIQPAKLEDSAVYLCASRPDSYEQYFGPGTRLTVT.

J is TRBJ2-7 and V is TRBV28; D might be TRBD1 (5 bases). Germline assignment: CDR1 MDHEN and CDR2 SYDVKM. This CDR3 contains 14 residues. V lost 7 bases and J lost 2, with 15 bases in between. In DNA form, the CDR3 reads TGTGCCAGCAACATACAGGACCCCACCTACGAGCAGTACTTC. This gives the protein CASNIQDPTYEQYF.

The chain couples TRBV5-8 to TRBJ1-1; the D is unclear. V dropped 5 bases and J dropped 1 base, with 9 bases sitting between them. Germline V gene sequence: CDR1 SGHTS, CDR2 YDEGEE. The CDR3 length is 13 residues. The CDR3 DNA follows: TGTGCCAGCAGGGGGTTTCGGAACACTGAAGCTTTCTTT. Translating it yields CASRGFRNTEAFF.

This chain joins TRBV27 and TRBJ1-6; D is undetermined. The CDR3 consists of 15 residues. CDR1 is MNHEY and CDR2 is SMNVEV in the germline V gene (reference sequence). Trimming cost V 3 bases and J 10 bases, with 16 bases left between them. As DNA, the CDR3 is TGTGCCAGCAGTTTGATGTCTTCAAAATTCTCACCCCTCCACTTT. It is translated as CASSLMSSKFSPLHF.

This clone came up once. The chain links TRBV7-9 to TRBJ2-5, with D possibly being TRBD1 (5 bases). The V gene lost 3 bases and the J gene lost 4 bases, with 15 bases spanning the gap. The CDR3 is 15 residues long. Germline V CDR1 and CDR2: SEHNR, FQNEAQ (reference sequence). Written as DNA, the CDR3 is TGTGCCAGCAGCTTCTCCTTAGGGGCAGGAGAGACCCAGTACTTC. It specifies CASSFSLGAGETQYF. Complete variable domain (other parts from reference TRBV7-9 and TRBJ2-5): DTGVSQNPRHKITKRGQNVTFRCDPISEHNRLYWYRQTLGQGPEFLTYFQNEAQLEKSRLLSDRFSAERPKGSFSTLEIQRTEQGDSAMYLCASSFSLGAGETQYFGPGTRLLVL.

V and J are TRBV3-1 (or the pseudogene TRBV3-2) and TRBJ2-3; 7 positions match TRBD2. V dropped 5 bases and J dropped 4; count of bases not matched to a gene: 9. Germline-derived CDR1 and CDR2 are LGHDT and YNNKEL (reference sequence). This CDR3 is 15 amino acids long. The CDR3 spells CASSIYRGRADTQYF. As DNA, the CDR3 is TGTGCCAGCAGCATATATCGAGGGAGGGCAGATACGCAGTATTTT.

This chain joins TRBV9 and TRBJ1-6, with 9 bases identical to TRBD1. J was trimmed by 9 bases and V by 0 bases; bases with no gene match: 4. The CDR3 spans 15 residues. Germline values: CDR1 SGDLS, CDR2 YYNGEE. CDR3 in DNA: TGTGCCAGCAGCGTAGTAGGGACAGGGTTTTCACCCCTCCACTTT. Translated, it gives CASSVVGTGFSPLHF.

The V call is TRBV6-2 or TRBV6-3, the J call TRBJ2-7; a possible D gene is TRBD1 (6 bases). With 6 bases removed from V and 9 bases from J, the gap between germline ends came to 15 bases. Germline V gene lookup returns CDR1 MNHEY and CDR2 SVGEGT. This CDR3 region has 12 residues. CDR3 region: CASSEYRVGQYF. DNA for the CDR3: TGTGCCAGCAGCGAATACAGGGTCGGGCAGTACTTC.

J is TRBJ2-2 and V is TRBV5-1, with 7 bases matching TRBD2. Germline V gives CDR1 SGHRS, CDR2 YFSETQ. This CDR3 has 16 residues. Germline trimming cut 2 bases from V and 6 bases from J; bases unmatched to any gene: 10. As DNA, the CDR3 is TGCGCCAGCAGCTTCGGTACTAGCGTCGGTTCCGGGGAGCTGTTTTTT. This codes for CASSFGTSVGSGELFF.

The rearrangement links TRBV4-1 to TRBJ2-5; the D gene is possibly TRBD1 (6 bases). The CDR3 is 15 amino acids. Germline CDR1 is MGHRA and CDR2 is YSYEKL. Deletions cut 2 bases from V and 4 bases from J, with 14 bases between. CDR3 amino acids: CASSQPIRGRETQYF. The CDR3 coding sequence is TGCGCCAGCAGCCAACCGATAAGGGGGAGAGAGACCCAGTACTTC.

V gene TRBV9 combines with J gene TRBJ2-2; 13 nucleotides line up with TRBD2. Looked up from germline, CDR1 is SGDLS and CDR2 is YYNGEE. Losses at the gene ends were 3 bases for V and 1 base for J; bases not matched to a gene: 12. The CDR3 covers 20 residues. The CDR3 DNA reads TGTGCCAGCAGCGCCCGTTGGACTAGCGGGAGAAGGGGGAACACCGGGGAGCTGTTTTTT. The encoded protein is CASSARWTSGRRGNTGELFF.

This chain uses TRBV7-2 with TRBJ1-1; 10 nucleotides align to TRBD1. The CDR3 runs 15 residues. The germline V gene has CDR1 SGHTA and CDR2 FQGNSA. V shed 0 bases, J shed 3 bases, and the junction held 1 base outside the gene matches. CDR3 nucleotides: TGTGCCAGCAGCTTAGCCGGGACAGGGGACACTGAAGCTTTCTTT. It translates to CASSLAGTGDTEAFF.

The sample holds one count of this clone. This sequence joins TRBV5-5 and TRBJ2-1; no firm D call. The CDR3 length is 15 residues. Germline loops: CDR1 SGHKS, CDR2 YYEKEE (reference sequence). V was clipped by 0 bases and J by 3 bases, with 10 bases between them. DNA for the CDR3: TGTGCCAGCAGCTTGGGTCTACAAAACTACAATGAGCAGTTCTTC. Translating it yields CASSLGLQNYNEQFF.

This sequence joins TRBV28 and TRBJ2-1, with D unresolved. The CDR3 contains 14 residues. V lost 3 bases and J lost 1, with 7 bases in between. The germline V gene encodes CDR1 MDHEN and CDR2 SYDVKM. The CDR3 coding sequence is TGTGCCAGCAGTTTGCCTGGTTCCTACAATGAGCAGTTCTTC. Amino acid sequence: CASSLPGSYNEQFF.

This chain joins TRBV3-1 (or the pseudogene TRBV3-2) and TRBJ2-5; D gene ambiguous. CDR3 size: 11 residues. V shed 7 bases and J shed 4 bases, with 7 bases lying between them. Germline loops: CDR1 LGHDT, CDR2 YNNKEL (reference sequence). CDR3 region: CASTLGETQYF. CDR3 DNA sequence: TGTGCCAGCACCCTGGGAGAGACCCAGTACTTC.

The chain carries TRBV5-8 and TRBJ2-2; tentatively, D is TRBD1 or TRBD2 (5 bases each). Deletions cut 8 bases from V and 0 bases from J, with 11 bases between. This CDR3 region has 14 residues. Germline CDR1 reads SGHTS; CDR2 reads YDEGEE. For the CDR3, the DNA is TGTGCCAGGAGGGGACGGCCGAACACCGGGGAGCTGTTTTTT. This codes for CARRGRPNTGELFF.

This clone was detected only once. The gene calls are TRBV27 and TRBJ2-3; D not resolved. The V end was cut by 8 bases, the J end by 0 bases, with 9 bases between. Germline V CDR1 and CDR2: MNHEY, SMNVEV (reference sequence). The CDR3 has 13 residues. In DNA form, the CDR3 reads TGTGCCAGCGGGCTATCTAGCACAGATACGCAGTATTTT. Translation: CASGLSSTDTQYF.

This clone was seen more than once but under ten times. This chain uses TRBV12-5 with TRBJ2-1; D may be TRBD1 (5 bases). Per the germline V gene, CDR1 is LGHNT and CDR2 is FRNRAP. The CDR3 contains 20 residues. The V and J ends lost 0 bases and 6 bases respectively, with 27 bases between them. The DNA for the CDR3 is TGTGCTAGTGGTTTGGTATGTTTCCAGTGGGGCGGAGACTTGCCCAATGAGCAGTTCTTC. Translated, it gives CASGLVCFQWGGDLPNEQFF.

The V and J genes are TRBV9 and TRBJ1-5; D call uncertain. The germline V and J ends were trimmed by 0 bases and 4 bases, with 8 bases remaining between them. The CDR3 is made up of 14 amino acids. Germline V gene data show CDR1 as SGDLS and CDR2 as YYNGEE. CDR3 amino acids: CASSVDGLNQPQHF. The CDR3 DNA follows: TGTGCCAGCAGCGTAGACGGACTTAATCAGCCCCAGCATTTT.

The chain links TRBV30 to TRBJ2-7; TRBD2 agrees at 10 bases. The germline V gene has CDR1 GTSNPN and CDR2 SVGIG (reference sequence). This CDR3 has 14 amino acids. V lost 7 bases to trimming and J lost 7 bases; unmatched junction nucleotides: 13. The CDR3 region is CAFGRASGRGEQYF. The CDR3, as DNA: TGTGCCTTCGGACGGGCTAGCGGGAGAGGGGAGCAGTACTTC.

The rearrangement links TRBV4-1 to TRBJ1-1; D not certain. The CDR3 spans 13 residues. V gave up 0 bases and J gave up 5 bases, with 7 bases separating them. Germline-derived CDR1 and CDR2 are MGHRA and YSYEKL. This CDR3 is CASSQDVMTEAFF. The CDR3 bases are TGCGCCAGCAGCCAAGATGTAATGACTGAAGCTTTCTTT.

This clone has a single count. The V gene is TRBV4-2, the J gene TRBJ1-1; D is perhaps TRBD1 (5 bases). V was cut by 0 bases and J by 4 bases, with 9 bases left in between. The CDR3 has 14 residues. Germline V gene sequence: CDR1 LGHNA, CDR2 YNFKEQ. The CDR3 reads CASSQESQGTEAFF. The CDR3 DNA sequence: TGTGCCAGCAGCCAAGAAAGTCAGGGCACTGAAGCTTTCTTT.

The rearrangement uses TRBV18 and TRBJ1-2, with 9 bases fitting TRBD1. This CDR3 is built from 14 residues. J was trimmed by 6 bases and V by 0 bases; bases with no gene match: 2. Germline V gene lookup returns CDR1 KGHSH and CDR2 LQKENI. The CDR3 here is CASSPPGQGDGYTF. The CDR3 DNA reads TGTGCCAGCTCACCACCGGGACAGGGTGATGGCTACACCTTC.

V gene TRBV4-2 combines with J gene TRBJ1-6; D perhaps matches TRBD1 (5 bases). The germline V and J ends were trimmed by 0 bases and 0 bases, with 15 bases remaining between them. The CDR3 consists of 19 residues. Germline V lookup: CDR1 LGHNA, CDR2 YNFKEQ. The DNA of the CDR3 is TGTGCCAGCAGCCAAGAAGGGGTCCGGGAAAGCTCCTATAATTCACCCCTCCACTTT. It codes for CASSQEGVRESSYNSPLHF.